Here is one TCR beta chain with its context. Its specificity is not known. CDR3 length: 14 residues. The V end was cut by 2 bases, the J end by 4 bases, with 14 bases between. Germline lookup yields CDR1 GTSNPN and CDR2 SVGIG (reference sequence). The data originate from a study of human thymus T cells. Overall study results and limits: V and J gene usage appeared biased in thymic and blood repertoires.

Blood DNA came from all available leukocytes, not a fixed cell number. The data were produced by immunoSEQ multiplex PCR, yet TCRdb's version contains in-frame clones alone and is incomplete. The sample consists of 35,000 to 55,000 clones, approximately 95% of them appearing once. The source material was blood. The chain couples TRBV30 to TRBJ1-2; D perhaps matches TRBD1 (5 bases). This clonotype was obtained from a boy in the first two years of life with a congenital heart defect but otherwise immunologically healthy. The CDR3 DNA sequence: TGTGCCTGGAGTCCTAAGGGACCGATCTATGGCTACACCTTC. It translates to CAWSPKGPIYGYTF.